These 26 T cell receptor beta chains share one sample of origin, sequenced in a study of blood T cell repertoires in COVID-19. Repertoires were generated with immunoSEQ multiplex PCR, while TCRdb's copy carries only in-frame clones and drops some. In the table there are under 300,000 clones, about 90% of which are singletons. The material sequenced was PBMCs or T cells enriched from blood (not recorded which). These receptors came from a woman in her late teens or twenties who had recovered from COVID-19.

The chain carries TRBV19 and TRBJ2-2, with TRBD1 identical over 8 bases. J lost 2 bases, V lost 9 bases, and 8 bases had no gene match. The germline V gene encodes CDR1 LNHDA and CDR2 SQIVND (reference sequence). The CDR3 spans 15 residues. The CDR3 protein is CASPGTGDNTGELFF. Here the CDR3 DNA reads TGTGCCAGCCCAGGGACAGGCGATAACACCGGGGAGCTGTTTTTT.

The CDR3, as DNA: TGTGCCATACAACACAGGGGAATTGGCTACACCTTC. Translation: CAIQHRGIGYTF. This chain joins TRBV5-4 and TRBJ1-2; 7 bases agree with TRBD1. Germline CDR1 and CDR2: SGHNT and YYREEE (reference sequence). The CDR3 has 12 residues. Trimming took 9 bases from V and 7 from J; bases not matched to a gene: 9.

This rearrangement joins TRBV7-6 to TRBJ1-6; 7 bases match TRBD1. This CDR3 is 15 amino acids long. In germline, CDR1 is SGHVS, CDR2 FNYEAQ. J lost 5 bases, V lost 5 bases, and 6 bases had no gene match. In nucleotides, the CDR3 is TGTGCCAGCAGCATAGGGGACAGTAATAATTCACCCCTCCACTTT. As protein: CASSIGDSNNSPLHF.

This chain uses TRBV5-4 with TRBJ2-2; TRBD2 matches 7 bases. V lost 4 bases to trimming and J lost 7 bases; unmatched junction nucleotides: 7. The CDR3 contains 14 residues. The germline gives CDR1 SGHNT, CDR2 YYREEE (reference sequence). The CDR3 is CASSPPGGGGELFF. DNA for the CDR3: TGTGCCAGCAGCCCACCGGGGGGTGGCGGGGAGCTGTTTTTT.

J is TRBJ1-1 and V is TRBV5-5, with D possibly matching TRBD1 (6 bases). The CDR3 has 16 amino acids. Trimming left V 5 bases short and J 3 bases short, with 20 bases between. Germline CDR1 and CDR2: SGHKS and YYEKEE (reference sequence). For the CDR3, the DNA is TGTGCCAGCAGGCAGCCAGGGGTCCCGGCGCACACTGAAGCTTTCTTT. Protein product: CASRQPGVPAHTEAFF. The whole variable domain, remainder taken from reference TRBV5-5 and TRBJ1-1, is DAGVTQSPTHLIKTRGQQVTLRCSPISGHKSVSWYQQVLGQGPQFIFQYYEKEERGRGNFPDRFSARQFPNYSSELNVNALLLGDSALYLCASRQPGVPAHTEAFFGQGTRLTVV.

The count of this clone is one. This sequence joins TRBV5-5 and TRBJ1-2, with a possible D match to TRBD1 (6 bases). Germline V gene lookup returns CDR1 SGHKS and CDR2 YYEKEE (reference sequence). Trimming removed 5 bases at V and 7 bases at J, with 15 bases between. The CDR3 covers 13 residues. CDR3 residues: CASRPGTDSGYTF. The CDR3 region has the DNA TGTGCCAGCAGGCCCGGGACGGACAGTGGCTACACCTTC.

The chain couples TRBV9 to TRBJ1-1; tentative D call: TRBD1 (5 bases). Germline loops: CDR1 SGDLS, CDR2 YYNGEE. The V gene lost 4 bases and the J gene lost 3 bases, with 16 bases spanning the gap. The CDR3 sequence is 15 residues long. CDR3 DNA: TGTGCCAGCAGCCCCCAGGAGGGGTGGTACACTGAAGCTTTCTTT. This codes for CASSPQEGWYTEAFF.

The chain has TRBV5-6 and TRBJ1-1; D not resolved. Germline CDR1 is SGHDT and CDR2 is YYEEEE. The germline V and J ends were trimmed by 4 bases and 6 bases, with 7 bases remaining between them. The CDR3 runs to 11 residues. The CDR3 loop is CASSRGPEAFF. Here the CDR3 DNA reads TGTGCCAGCAGCCGCGGCCCTGAAGCTTTCTTT.

The chain combines TRBV5-4 with TRBJ1-2, with D hard to call. CDR1 and CDR2 (germline): SGHNT, YYREEE (reference sequence). The V end was cut by 4 bases, the J end by 1 base, with 14 bases between. The CDR3 is 15 amino acids. The CDR3 loop is CASSPSGRNNYGYTF. CDR3 nucleotides: TGTGCCAGCAGCCCCTCAGGCAGGAATAACTATGGCTACACCTTC.

The chain joins TRBV5-5 to TRBJ1-1; perhaps TRBD1 as D (6 bases). Trimming pared 4 bases from V and 1 base from J, leaving 11 bases between. There are 14 residues in the CDR3. Germline CDR1 is SGHKS and CDR2 is YYEKEE (reference sequence). The CDR3 reads CASSQQGRNTEAFF. The DNA of the CDR3 is TGTGCCAGCAGCCAACAGGGTAGGAACACTGAAGCTTTCTTT.

The V call is TRBV12-5, the J call TRBJ1-2; 7 nucleotides align to TRBD1. V dropped 6 bases and J dropped 6; count of bases not matched to a gene: 7. CDR1 LGHNT and CDR2 FRNRAP come from the germline V gene. The CDR3 contains 13 residues. The CDR3 protein is CASGTPDRDGYTF. The CDR3 nucleotides read TGTGCTAGTGGAACCCCCGACAGGGATGGCTACACCTTC.

This chain uses TRBV21-1 with TRBJ1-2. TRBV21-1 is shown as a pseudogene. The CDR3 has 12 residues. CDR3 sequence (DNA): TGTGAGCAGCGCGGAGCGGGGACTGGCTACACCTTC. This gives the protein CEQRGAGTGYTF.

The rearrangement joins TRBV1 to TRBJ2-1; no DNA check was done on the table's D call, TRBD2. TRBV1 is a pseudogene segment. The CDR3 has 14 amino acids. In DNA, the CDR3 is TGCACCAGCAGCCAAGAGACTTCCTACAATGAGCAGTTCTTC. It translates to CTSSQETSYNEQFF.

The chain couples TRBV14 to TRBJ2-7, with 12 bases fitting TRBD2. CDR1 is SGHDN, CDR2 FVKESK, per germline. Unmatched junction bases numbered 13, after V lost 4 bases and J lost 0 bases. The CDR3 has 19 residues. The CDR3 spells CASSLFGTSGQKISYEQYF. The CDR3 DNA sequence: TGTGCCAGCAGCCTTTTCGGGACTAGCGGGCAGAAGATCTCCTACGAGCAGTACTTC.

The chain recombines TRBV3-1 (or the pseudogene TRBV3-2) with TRBJ1-3; D unresolved. Trimming took 2 bases from V and 0 from J, leaving 5 bases between them. Germline CDR1 reads LGHDT; CDR2 reads YNNKEL (reference sequence). The CDR3 is made up of 14 amino acids. Here the CDR3 reads CASSQSGSGNTIYF. As DNA, the CDR3 is TGTGCCAGCAGCCAATCGGGCTCTGGAAACACCATATATTTT.

This rearrangement joins TRBV3-1 (or the pseudogene TRBV3-2) to TRBJ1-6; D gene ambiguous. This CDR3 is built from 12 residues. Looked up from germline, CDR1 is LGHDT and CDR2 is YNNKEL (reference sequence). Trimming shortened V by 0 bases and J by 9 bases, and 3 bases separated the two germline ends. The CDR3 here is CASSQDRSPLHF. The CDR3 DNA follows: TGTGCCAGCAGCCAAGATCGTTCACCCCTCCACTTT.

This chain uses TRBV6-5 with TRBJ2-7, with D maybe TRBD2 (5 bases). The CDR3 runs 15 residues. V was cut by 5 bases and J by 3 bases, with 17 bases left in between. Germline values: CDR1 MNHEY, CDR2 SVGAGI. The DNA for the CDR3 is TGTGCCAGCAGTCCCCGGGAAGGGTTTGGCTACGAGCAGTACTTC. Encoded protein: CASSPREGFGYEQYF.

The chain has TRBV29-1 and TRBJ1-2; D is undetermined. V lost 5 bases and J lost 4, with 11 bases in between. The CDR3 loop spans 12 amino acids. Germline values: CDR1 SQVTM, CDR2 ANQGSEA. The CDR3 reads CSVLNSAYGYTF. The CDR3 coding sequence is TGCAGCGTTCTTAACTCCGCCTATGGCTACACCTTC.

This chain links TRBV3-1 (or the pseudogene TRBV3-2) with TRBJ2-5; D unclear. Deletions cut 1 base from V and 5 bases from J, with 11 bases between. The CDR3 is made up of 14 amino acids. The V gene's germline CDR1 is LGHDT and CDR2 YNNKEL (reference sequence). Written as DNA, the CDR3 is TGTGCCAGCAGCCAAGTTCATATCGGGGAGACCCAGTACTTC. It is translated as CASSQVHIGETQYF.

This CDR3 is CASSFAGRSNQPQHF. For the CDR3, the DNA is TGTGCCAGCAGCTTTGCGGGACGGAGCAATCAGCCCCAGCATTTT. The chain links TRBV7-8 to TRBJ1-5; the D gene is possibly TRBD1 (5 bases). Germline V lookup: CDR1 SGHVS, CDR2 FQNEAQ. The V gene lost 3 bases and the J gene lost 1 base, with 10 bases spanning the gap. This CDR3 comprises 15 residues.

On this clone: Other DNA sequences in the sample encode the same CDR3. This chain uses TRBV7-2 with TRBJ1-1; D might be TRBD1 (5 bases). The V and J ends lost 1 base and 1 base respectively, with 10 bases between them. The germline V gene encodes CDR1 SGHTA and CDR2 FQGNSA. The CDR3 sequence is 15 residues long. CDR3 nucleotides: TGTGCCAGCAGCTTAGTTGGGGGGTCGAACACTGAAGCTTTCTTT. Translation gives CASSLVGGSNTEAFF.

The chain is built from TRBV18 and TRBJ2-3; D is ambiguous. CDR1 is KGHSH, CDR2 LQKENI, per germline. The length of the CDR3 is 16 residues. Trimming stripped 3 bases from V and 5 bases from J, with 18 bases between. The DNA for the CDR3 is TGTGCCAGCTCACCCTCAGGTCAGGTCCTCAGAGATACGCAGTATTTT. Translating it yields CASSPSGQVLRDTQYF. Full variable domain (outside the CDR3, taken from reference TRBV18 and TRBJ2-3): NAGVMQNPRHLVRRRGQEARLRCSPMKGHSHVYWYRQLPEEGLKFMVYLQKENIIDESGMPKERFSAEFPKEGPSILRIQQVVRGDSAAYFCASSPSGQVLRDTQYFGPGTRLTVL.

This clone was detected only a few times. The DNA of the CDR3 is TGCGCCAGCAGTGAGTCTAGCAATCAGCCCCAGCATTTT. This encodes CASSESSNQPQHF. The rearrangement joins TRBV5-1 to TRBJ1-5; D is undetermined. CDR3 size: 13 residues. V was pared by 5 bases and J by 0 bases, with 6 bases between. Germline-derived CDR1 and CDR2 are SGHRS and YFSETQ.

This rearrangement joins TRBV6-5 to TRBJ1-1, with 8 bases identical to TRBD1. The CDR3 is 13 residues long. Germline CDR1 MNHEY, CDR2 SVGAGI. Unmatched junction bases numbered 3, after V lost 7 bases and J lost 2 bases. Written as DNA, the CDR3 is TGTGCCAGCATAGGACAGGGTAACACTGAAGCTTTCTTT. This translates into CASIGQGNTEAFF.

The chain couples TRBV2 to TRBJ1-1; 8 bases line up with TRBD1. V lost 1 base to trimming and J lost 0 bases; unmatched junction nucleotides: 1. This CDR3 has 15 residues. CDR1 is SNHLY, CDR2 FYNNEI, per germline. CDR3 bases: TGTGCCAGCAGTGAAGGGACAGGGATGAACACTGAAGCTTTCTTT. It codes for CASSEGTGMNTEAFF. Based on the CDR3 plus reference TRBV2 and TRBJ1-1, the full variable domain is EPEVTQTPSHQVTQMGQEVILRCVPISNHLYFYWYRQILGQKVEFLVSFYNNEISEKSEIFDDQFSVERPDGSNFTLKIRSTKLEDSAMYFCASSEGTGMNTEAFFGQGTRLTVV.

The chain employs TRBV3-1 (or the pseudogene TRBV3-2) and TRBJ2-1; 8 bases agree with TRBD2. Germline CDR1 and CDR2: LGHDT and YNNKEL (reference sequence). The V and J ends lost 4 bases and 3 bases, in that order; junction bases with no gene match: 5. CDR3 size: 15 residues. CDR3 residues: CASSPGTRNYNEQFF. CDR3 nucleotides: TGTGCCAGCAGCCCGGGGACTAGGAACTACAATGAGCAGTTCTTC.